Here is one TCR beta chain with its context. Assay: immunoSEQ multiplex PCR; the TCRdb copy retains only in-frame clones and omits some. The table records 100,000 to 150,000 clones, about four fifths of them present only once. Regarding time point: pretreatment peripheral blood. This sample was taken from a study of PD-L1 blockade in urothelial cancer. Germline V gene sequence: CDR1 MDHEN, CDR2 SYDVKM. The CDR3 is 15 residues long. V was trimmed by 5 bases and J by 7 bases, leaving 19 bases between them. The source of this sequence is a man in his fifties with urothelial cancer. This sequence joins TRBV28 and TRBJ2-3; D is perhaps TRBD2 (5 bases). Sample: PBMCs, taken around atezolizumab (anti-PD-L1) treatment. The CDR3 protein is CASSPLAGGINTQYF. Here the CDR3 DNA reads TGTGCCAGCAGTCCCCTCGCGGGTGGAATAAATACGCAGTATTTT.